The 20 T cell receptor beta chains below all came from one sample that was sequenced in a study of vaccination and CD4 T cells after COVID-19. Cultured CD4+ T cell DNA was sequenced using the Oncomine TCR Beta short-read assay. TCRdb passed the PCR reads through MiXCR, listing each CDR3 protein once. The sample carries around 13,000 distinct CDR3 sequences, 35% to 40% recorded once. Treatment: approximately 9-day PBMC culture with coronavirus spike peptide pools or control peptides (ViraFEST assay). These receptors' antigens are unknown. Specimen: cultured CD4+ T cells from blood. Receptors were obtained from a human donor with COVID-19.

This chain uses TRBV28 with TRBJ1-6; perhaps TRBD1 as D (6 bases). This CDR3 region has 12 residues. V was cut by 2 bases and J by 14 bases, with 10 bases left in between. The germline V gene encodes CDR1 MDHEN and CDR2 SYDVKM. The CDR3 spells CASSLLQGSLHF. Written as DNA, the CDR3 is TGTGCCAGCAGTTTACTTCAGGGGTCCCTCCACTTT.

V is TRBV27 and J is TRBJ2-7; D unclear. V lost 4 bases to trimming and J lost 6 bases, with 7 bases between them. The CDR3 consists of 11 residues. Germline CDR1 reads MNHEY; CDR2 reads SMNVEV (reference sequence). In DNA, the CDR3 is TGTGCCAGCAGTTGGCGCGGCGAGCAGTACTTC. Translating gives CASSWRGEQYF.

V and J are TRBV12-3 or TRBV12-4 and TRBJ1-2, with unresolved D. The CDR3 length is 14 residues. Trimming shortened V by 5 bases and J by 9 bases, and 19 bases separated the two germline ends. In DNA form, the CDR3 reads TGTGCCAGCAGTGCTACGGACGGATCTAGAAGCTACACCTTC. Translating gives CASSATDGSRSYTF.

Comments on this clonotype: At one end the junction does not follow the germline gene, possibly because of a read error. The rearrangement uses TRBV20-1 and TRBJ1-2; 12 bases match TRBD1. From germline, CDR1 is DFQATT and CDR2 SNEGSKA (reference sequence). The CDR3 has 15 amino acids. This chain's CDR3 is CSARDPGQGATTDIF. The CDR3 DNA follows: TGCAGTGCTAGAGACCCGGGACAGGGGGCGACTACGGACATCTTC.

The gene calls are TRBV12-3 or TRBV12-4 and TRBJ1-6; 9 positions match TRBD1. V was clipped by 7 bases and J by 4 bases; unmatched bases: 8. The CDR3 sequence is 16 residues long. CDR3 residues: CASNRDRAGYNSPLHF. CDR3 DNA: TGTGCCAGCAACCGGGACAGGGCGGGATATAATTCACCCCTCCACTTT.

The chain has TRBV12-3 or TRBV12-4 and TRBJ2-7, with D tentatively TRBD1 (6 bases). Deletions cut 3 bases from V and 1 base from J, with 16 bases between. CDR3 length: 16 amino acids. CDR3 coding DNA: TGTGCCAGCAGTTTCTTGGGGACGGGACATTCCTACGAGCAGTACTTC. Translated: CASSFLGTGHSYEQYF.

J is TRBJ2-7 and V is TRBV12-5, with 9 bases identical to TRBD2. The CDR3 spans 14 residues. Germline V lookup: CDR1 LGHNT, CDR2 FRNRAP. The trim removed 5 bases at V and 4 bases at J, leaving 6 bases unmatched. In DNA, the CDR3 is TGTGCTAGTGGTCCCAGTAGCGGGGGTTACGAGCAGTACTTC. It is translated as CASGPSSGGYEQYF.

V usage is TRBV6-1 and J usage is TRBJ1-6; weak D call: TRBD1 (5 bases). The V gene's germline CDR1 is MNHNS and CDR2 SASEGT. The CDR3 consists of 14 residues. Trimming took 10 bases from V and 3 from J, leaving 13 bases between them. This CDR3 reads CATWDVYYNSPLHF. The CDR3 coding sequence is TGTGCCACCTGGGACGTTTACTATAATTCACCCCTCCACTTT.

This clonotype has only a few counts. The chain joins TRBV12-3 or TRBV12-4 to TRBJ1-6; 10 nucleotides agree with TRBD1. Unmatched junction bases numbered 3, after V lost 5 bases and J lost 8 bases. The CDR3 is made up of 14 amino acids. CDR3 region: CASSPTGGDSPLHF. The CDR3 nucleotides are TGTGCCAGCAGTCCGACAGGGGGCGATTCACCCCTCCACTTT.

The V gene is TRBV28, the J gene TRBJ2-5, with D possibly TRBD2 on 6 matching bases. Germline lookup yields CDR1 MDHEN and CDR2 SYDVKM. The germline V and J ends were trimmed by 5 bases and 7 bases, with 17 bases remaining between them. CDR3 size: 14 residues. The CDR3 nucleotides are TGTGCCAGCAGTCGGGACTCCCCGAGAGCGACCCAGTACTTC. Amino acids: CASSRDSPRATQYF. Looking up the rest from reference TRBV28 and TRBJ2-5 gives the full variable domain: DVKVTQSSRYLVKRTGEKVFLECVQDMDHENMFWYRQDPGLGLRLIYFSYDVKMKEKGDIPEGYSVSREKKERFSLILESASTNQTSMYLCASSRDSPRATQYFGPGTRLLVL.

The gene calls are TRBV6-1 and TRBJ2-3; 9 nucleotides line up with TRBD2. CDR1 and CDR2 from the germline V gene are MNHNS and SASEGT. V lost 11 bases and J lost 1; bases outside the gene matches: 13. The CDR3 runs to 16 residues. The CDR3 reads CAGPPAGGQGTDTQYF. The CDR3 DNA reads TGTGCCGGCCCACCTGCGGGGGGGCAGGGCACAGATACGCAGTATTTT.

This clonotype was recorded only once. V usage is TRBV5-1 and J usage is TRBJ1-1; D remains ambiguous. The CDR3 is 13 amino acids. The V end was cut by 1 base, the J end by 0 bases, with 4 bases between. Per germline, CDR1 SGHRS and CDR2 YFSETQ. The CDR3 region is CASSLLVNTEAFF. CDR3 coding DNA: TGCGCCAGCAGCTTGTTGGTGAACACTGAAGCTTTCTTT. The full variable domain, completed using reference TRBV5-1 and TRBJ1-1, is KAGVTQTPRYLIKTRGQQVTLSCSPISGHRSVSWYQQTPGQGLQFLFEYFSETQRNKGNFPGRFSGRQFSNSRSEMNVSTLELGDSALYLCASSLLVNTEAFFGQGTRLTVV.

On this clonotype itself: One end of the junction is discordant with germline, which a read error may explain. This chain links TRBV15 with TRBJ2-2; possible D gene TRBD2, 5 bases. Germline CDR1 and CDR2: LNHNV and YYDKDF (reference sequence). This CDR3 comprises 14 residues. CDR3 bases: TGTGCCACCAGCAGAGATGGGGTCCCCGGGGAGCTGCTTTTT. Translating it yields CATSRDGVPGELLF.

This clonotype was seen more than once but under ten times. This sequence joins TRBV30 and TRBJ1-5; D ambiguous. The CDR3 sequence is 14 residues long. Germline loops: CDR1 GTSNPN, CDR2 SVGIG (reference sequence). Trimming removed 5 bases at V and 5 bases at J, with 16 bases between. The CDR3 nucleotides are TGTGCCTGGCGACAACCCCGGAGCGATCAGCCCCAGCATTTT. Translating it yields CAWRQPRSDQPQHF.

The chain employs TRBV7-3 and TRBJ1-1; maybe TRBD1 (6 bases). Germline CDR1 is SGHTA and CDR2 is FQGTGA. Trimming cost V 3 bases and J 1 base, with 9 bases left between them. This CDR3 is built from 14 residues. CDR3: CASSLGGQNTEAFF. In DNA form, the CDR3 reads TGTGCCAGCAGCTTGGGGGGGCAGAACACTGAAGCTTTCTTT.

This clonotype was observed a few times. The gene calls are TRBV6-1 and TRBJ1-5, with TRBD1 matching over 7 bases. The V gene end was trimmed by 5 bases and the J gene end by 2 bases; junction bases not matched to a gene: 6. This CDR3 comprises 15 residues. CDR1 MNHNS and CDR2 SASEGT come from the germline V gene. CDR3 protein: CASSQGDLGNQPQHF. For the CDR3, the DNA is TGTGCCAGCAGTCAGGGGGATTTAGGCAATCAGCCCCAGCATTTT.

V gene TRBV12-3 or TRBV12-4 combines with J gene TRBJ1-1; the D is unclear. Between the trimmed V and J ends, which lost 0 bases and 0 bases, there was a span of 2 bases. The CDR3 runs to 13 residues. CDR3 nucleotides: TGTGCCAGCAGTTTAGCGATGAACACTGAAGCTTTCTTT. The encoded protein is CASSLAMNTEAFF.

To note about this clonotype: One junction end disagrees with the germline gene, perhaps due to a read error. V gene TRBV10-3 combines with J gene TRBJ1-2, with 8 bases identical to TRBD1. There are 17 residues in the CDR3. The germline CDR1 and CDR2 sequences are ENHRY and SYGVKD. The CDR3 is CATSGRTGHQGDYGYTF. The DNA for the CDR3 is TGTGCCACCAGTGGGAGGACAGGGCATCAGGGCGACTATGGCTACACCTTC.

This sequence joins TRBV14 and TRBJ1-1; tentatively, D is TRBD1 (5 bases). V lost 4 bases and J 3 bases, leaving 18 bases between the germline ends. The germline gives CDR1 SGHDN, CDR2 FVKESK. This CDR3 spans 16 amino acids. The CDR3, as DNA: TGTGCCAGCAGCCGCAGGGCTCCGTCCGGGGACACTGAAGCTTTCTTT. It yields the protein CASSRRAPSGDTEAFF.

The genes are TRBV20-1 and TRBJ2-7; no clear D. CDR1 is DFQATT and CDR2 is SNEGSKA in the germline V gene (reference sequence). Trimming removed 1 base at V and 13 bases at J, with 11 bases between. The CDR3 is 10 amino acids. CDR3: CSARGPGIYF. The CDR3 DNA reads as TGCAGTGCTAGAGGCCCGGGCATCTACTTC.